This TCR beta chain was obtained from a study of read filtering for tumor transcriptome and immune sequencing. Study at large: IR-seq gave about 3.5 to 10.27 million TCR reads per sample; RNA-seq gave about 75 to 1,300.

This library used 300 to 500 ng RNA and molecular barcoded adaptors spanning alpha/delta and beta/gamma chains. Each CDR3 protein is one row after TCRdb ran MiXCR on the reads. The data show 50,000 to 65,000 distinct CDR3 sequences, roughly a fifth seen once. By proportion, this clonotype is medium-sized. Trimming cost V 4 bases and J 2 bases, with 15 bases left between them. Germline CDR1 reads SGDLS; CDR2 reads YYNGEE. The CDR3 loop spans 15 amino acids. The source is a donor older than 35 with multiple myeloma. Sequencing used a population of CD138-negative cells sorted from bone marrow. The V gene is TRBV9, the J gene TRBJ1-2; TRBD1 might be the D (5 bases). In DNA, the CDR3 is TGTGCCAGCAGCTCCGGTTCGGGGGTCAACTATGGCTACACCTTC. This encodes CASSSGSGVNYGYTF. The full variable domain, its missing parts supplied by reference TRBV9 and TRBJ1-2, is DSGVTQTPKHLITATGQRVTLRCSPRSGDLSVYWYQQSLDQGLQFLIQYYNGEERAKGNILERFSAQQFPDLHSELNLSSLELGDSALYFCASSSGSGVNYGYTFGSGTRLTVV.